These 22 T cell receptor beta chains originate from one sample sequenced in a study of T cell changes during pregnancy in multiple sclerosis. Produced via immunoSEQ multiplex PCR; TCRdb's table is partial and in-frame only. The sample includes 90,000 or so clones, about 89% seen only once; the top ten take 3.5%. The sample here was PBMCs, taken in the first trimester of pregnancy. The receptors derive from a female donor in good health, serving as a control in a pregnancy study. Some clones in this sample may be carry-over from other donors' samples.

The chain couples TRBV28 to TRBJ1-4; D not resolved. Trimming took off 3 bases at V and 7 bases at J, with 15 bases between the two ends. From germline, CDR1 is MDHEN and CDR2 SYDVKM. The CDR3 totals 15 residues. The CDR3 loop reads CASSFLSASGEKLFF. The CDR3 DNA follows: TGTGCCAGCAGTTTTTTGTCGGCGTCGGGTGAAAAACTGTTTTTT. Complete variable domain (other parts from reference TRBV28 and TRBJ1-4): DVKVTQSSRYLVKRTGEKVFLECVQDMDHENMFWYRQDPGLGLRLIYFSYDVKMKEKGDIPEGYSVSREKKERFSLILESASTNQTSMYLCASSFLSASGEKLFFGSGTQLSVL.

V usage is TRBV5-1 and J usage is TRBJ1-1; D remains ambiguous. Trimming stripped 5 bases from V and 0 bases from J, with 14 bases between. Germline-derived CDR1 and CDR2 are SGHRS and YFSETQ. This CDR3 is built from 15 residues. The chain's CDR3 is CASRAEYVMNTEAFF. CDR3 coding DNA: TGCGCCAGCAGAGCCGAATACGTCATGAACACTGAAGCTTTCTTT.

The chain recombines TRBV7-2 with TRBJ2-5; 8 bases line up with TRBD1. Germline values: CDR1 SGHTA, CDR2 FQGNSA. Trimming cost V 5 bases and J 2 bases; bases outside gene matches: 7. CDR3 length: 15 amino acids. CDR3 residues: CASSVGQGLQETQYF. CDR3 nucleotide sequence: TGTGCCAGCAGCGTCGGACAGGGCCTACAAGAGACCCAGTACTTC.

CDR3 sequence: CASGPGTSGGDEQFF. DNA of the CDR3: TGTGCTAGTGGTCCTGGGACTAGCGGGGGGGATGAGCAGTTCTTC. The chain uses TRBV12-5 and TRBJ2-1, with 16 bases lining up with TRBD2. Per the germline V gene, CDR1 is LGHNT and CDR2 is FRNRAP. J gave up 8 bases and V 5 bases, and 3 bases lay outside the gene matches. This CDR3 region has 15 residues.

V usage is TRBV27 and J usage is TRBJ2-3; a weak D match, TRBD2 (5 bases). This CDR3 spans 13 amino acids. The germline gives CDR1 MNHEY, CDR2 SMNVEV (reference sequence). V gave up 6 bases and J gave up 5 bases, with 12 bases separating them. Here the CDR3 reads CASSHGEGDTQYF. CDR3 in DNA: TGTGCCAGCAGCCACGGCGAGGGAGATACGCAGTATTTT.

The chain is built from TRBV14 and TRBJ2-7; D is unresolved. CDR1 and CDR2 (germline): SGHDN, FVKESK. Between the trimmed V and J ends, which lost 4 bases and 0 bases, there was a span of 13 bases. This CDR3 has 15 amino acids. The DNA of the CDR3 is TGTGCCAGCAGCCTTACCTCAGGAATCTCCTACGAGCAGTACTTC. This sequence encodes CASSLTSGISYEQYF.

This clone was seen a single time. V usage is TRBV6-5 and J usage is TRBJ1-4; D is unresolved. V shed 5 bases and J shed 10 bases, with 11 bases lying between them. The CDR3 loop spans 12 amino acids. CDR1 is MNHEY, CDR2 SVGAGI, per germline. The CDR3 protein is CASSPNMVKLFF. In nucleotides, the CDR3 is TGTGCCAGCAGTCCAAACATGGTAAAACTGTTTTTT.

This chain uses TRBV2 with TRBJ2-3; 7 bases are a match to TRBD2. CDR1 and CDR2 (germline): SNHLY, FYNNEI. With V trimmed by 7 bases and J by 0 bases, 10 bases remained unmatched. The CDR3 sequence is 16 residues long. The CDR3 nucleotides read TGTGCCAGCATTTCTTTAGCGGGTCTTAGCACAGATACGCAGTATTTT. It specifies CASISLAGLSTDTQYF.

This sequence joins TRBV7-2 and TRBJ2-1; D gene uncertain. The V gene's germline CDR1 is SGHTA and CDR2 FQGNSA. Trimming took 1 base from V and 8 from J, leaving 12 bases between them. This CDR3 region has 14 residues. The CDR3 nucleotides read TGTGCCAGCAGCTTAGAAAGTAGCTGGGATGAGCAGTTCTTC. Translated: CASSLESSWDEQFF.

The chain combines TRBV27 with TRBJ2-1; D uncertain. Germline V gene lookup returns CDR1 MNHEY and CDR2 SMNVEV (reference sequence). The V and J ends lost 0 bases and 7 bases respectively, with 16 bases between them. The CDR3 spans 16 residues. This chain's CDR3 is CASSLSPTPPRNEQFF. DNA of the CDR3: TGTGCCAGCAGTTTATCCCCGACCCCTCCGAGGAATGAGCAGTTCTTC.

This chain connects TRBV4-3 to TRBJ2-6; D uncertain. V gave up 1 base and J gave up 0 bases, with 7 bases separating them. The CDR3 consists of 16 residues. CDR1 and CDR2 from the germline V gene are LGHNA and YSLEER. In DNA, the CDR3 is TGCGCCAGCAGCCAAGTCTTCGGCTCTGGGGCCAACGTCCTGACTTTC. Translated, it gives CASSQVFGSGANVLTF.

V gene TRBV29-1 combines with J gene TRBJ2-4, with 10 bases aligning to TRBD2. The CDR3 is 13 residues long. Germline assignment: CDR1 SQVTM and CDR2 ANQGSEA. The V and J ends lost 4 bases and 3 bases, in that order; junction bases with no gene match: 0. The CDR3 is CSVVAGGKNIQYF. The CDR3 nucleotides read TGCAGCGTTGTAGCGGGGGGCAAAAACATTCAGTACTTC.

The V gene is TRBV7-2, the J gene TRBJ2-1, with a tentative D call TRBD2 (5 bases). Trimming removed 3 bases at V and 4 bases at J, with 10 bases between. Germline loops: CDR1 SGHTA, CDR2 FQGNSA. CDR3 length equals 14 residues. Here the CDR3 reads CASSLGGSYNEQFF. The CDR3, as DNA: TGTGCCAGCAGCTTGGGCGGGTCGTACAATGAGCAGTTCTTC.

This clone was found once. The gene calls are TRBV6-1 and TRBJ1-1; D unclear. The V end was cut by 0 bases, the J end by 0 bases, with 5 bases between. Per germline, CDR1 MNHNS and CDR2 SASEGT. This CDR3 spans 14 amino acids. The CDR3 sequence: CASSEANMNTEAFF. CDR3 sequence (DNA): TGTGCCAGCAGTGAAGCAAATATGAACACTGAAGCTTTCTTT.

This clone was detected once. This chain uses TRBV9 with TRBJ2-2; D might be TRBD2 (5 bases). Germline lookup yields CDR1 SGDLS and CDR2 YYNGEE. This CDR3 region has 15 residues. V lost 3 bases and J 2 bases, leaving 11 bases between the germline ends. The CDR3 loop is CASSGASSNTGELFF. CDR3 sequence (DNA): TGTGCCAGCAGCGGGGCTAGCAGTAACACCGGGGAGCTGTTTTTT.

The chain is built from TRBV11-2 and TRBJ2-1, with 11 bases lining up with TRBD2. With V trimmed by 2 bases and J by 1 base, 1 base remained unmatched. Germline CDR1 SGHAT, CDR2 FQNNGV. The CDR3 runs to 16 residues. CDR3 sequence reads: CASSLTSGGSYNEQFF. The CDR3, as DNA: TGTGCCAGCAGCTTAACTAGCGGGGGTTCCTACAATGAGCAGTTCTTC.

This clone has a handful of counts. The CDR3 sequence: CASSFTPRGTGGGNTEAFF. As DNA, the CDR3 is TGCGCCAGCAGCTTTACCCCGAGAGGGACAGGGGGGGGAAACACTGAAGCTTTCTTT. This chain uses TRBV4-1 with TRBJ1-1, with TRBD1 matching 11 bases. The CDR3 is 19 residues long. Germline V gene sequence: CDR1 MGHRA, CDR2 YSYEKL. V shed 5 bases, J shed 2 bases, and the junction held 16 bases outside the gene matches.

The chain employs TRBV29-1 and TRBJ1-1; TRBD1 agrees at 9 bases. Germline V gene sequence: CDR1 SQVTM, CDR2 ANQGSEA. J was trimmed by 1 base and V by 4 bases; bases with no gene match: 4. The CDR3 is 14 residues long. CDR3 amino acids: CSVGGQGTNTEAFF. CDR3 DNA: TGCAGCGTTGGAGGACAGGGGACGAACACTGAAGCTTTCTTT.

The CDR3 protein is CASSIRGRLAGANVLTF. The CDR3 nucleotides are TGTGCCAGTAGTATCCGCGGGAGGCTCGCTGGGGCCAACGTCCTGACTTTC. This sequence joins TRBV19 and TRBJ2-6; 8 bases match TRBD2. V lost 3 bases and J lost 2; bases outside the gene matches: 6. This CDR3 is built from 17 residues. Germline V CDR1 and CDR2: LNHDA, SQIVND (reference sequence).

V is TRBV27 and J is TRBJ1-5, with D maybe TRBD1 (5 bases). CDR1 and CDR2 (germline): MNHEY, SMNVEV (reference sequence). CDR3 length: 14 residues. V lost 6 bases and J lost 0, with 9 bases in between. CDR3 bases: TGTGCCAGCAGGGGGACTTATAGCAATCAGCCCCAGCATTTT. Protein sequence: CASRGTYSNQPQHF.

As DNA, the CDR3 is TGTGCCAGCAGCCGCGTGACAGGGGACACTGAAGCTTTCTTT. Protein sequence: CASSRVTGDTEAFF. V is TRBV4-2 and J is TRBJ1-1; TRBD1 agrees at 8 bases. Germline V lookup: CDR1 LGHNA, CDR2 YNFKEQ. With V trimmed by 4 bases and J by 3 bases, 4 bases remained unmatched. The CDR3 has 14 residues.

This rearrangement joins TRBV6-5 to TRBJ1-1, with D possibly matching TRBD1 (6 bases). V lost 2 bases and J lost 4, with 8 bases in between. This CDR3 has 13 residues. Germline values: CDR1 MNHEY, CDR2 SVGAGI. CDR3 DNA sequence: TGTGCCAGCAGTTACGGGGACACCACTGAAGCTTTCTTT. Amino acid sequence: CASSYGDTTEAFF.